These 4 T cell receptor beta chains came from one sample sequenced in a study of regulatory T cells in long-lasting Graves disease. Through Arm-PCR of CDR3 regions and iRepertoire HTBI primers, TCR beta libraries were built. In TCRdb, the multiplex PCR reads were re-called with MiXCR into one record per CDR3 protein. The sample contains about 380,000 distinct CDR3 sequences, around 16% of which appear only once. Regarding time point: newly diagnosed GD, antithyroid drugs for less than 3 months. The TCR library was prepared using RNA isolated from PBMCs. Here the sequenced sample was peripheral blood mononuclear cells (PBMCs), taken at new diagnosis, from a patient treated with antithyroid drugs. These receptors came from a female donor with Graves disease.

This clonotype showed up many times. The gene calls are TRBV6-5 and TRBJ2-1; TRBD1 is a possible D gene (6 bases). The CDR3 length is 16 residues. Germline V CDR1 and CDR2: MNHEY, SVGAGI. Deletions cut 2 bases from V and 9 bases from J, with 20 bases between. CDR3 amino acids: CASSYSRTDKGGEQFF. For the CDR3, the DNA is TGTGCCAGCAGTTACAGTCGGACAGACAAAGGTGGTGAGCAGTTCTTC.

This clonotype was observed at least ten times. For the CDR3, the DNA is TGTGCCAGCAGCCCCTGGGACTCCCGCAATGAGCAGTTCTTC. Translation gives CASSPWDSRNEQFF. This chain joins TRBV9 and TRBJ2-1; D possibly corresponds to TRBD2 (6 bases). V shed 4 bases and J shed 6 bases, with 14 bases lying between them. The CDR3 totals 14 residues. Germline V gene sequence: CDR1 SGDLS, CDR2 YYNGEE.

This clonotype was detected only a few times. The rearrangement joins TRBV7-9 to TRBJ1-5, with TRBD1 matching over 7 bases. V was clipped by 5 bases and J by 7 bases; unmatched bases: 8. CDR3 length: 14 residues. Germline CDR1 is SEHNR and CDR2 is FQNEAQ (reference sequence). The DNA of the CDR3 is TGTGCCAGCAGCCACGACAGGGACGGCCAGCCCCAGCATTTT. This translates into CASSHDRDGQPQHF.

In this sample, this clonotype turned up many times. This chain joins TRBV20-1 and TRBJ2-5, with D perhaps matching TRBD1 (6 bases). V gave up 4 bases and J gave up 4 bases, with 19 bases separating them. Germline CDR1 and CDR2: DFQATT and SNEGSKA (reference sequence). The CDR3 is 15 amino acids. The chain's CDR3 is CSAIIQGHPLETQYF. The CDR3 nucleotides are TGCAGTGCTATTATTCAGGGGCATCCGTTAGAGACCCAGTACTTC.